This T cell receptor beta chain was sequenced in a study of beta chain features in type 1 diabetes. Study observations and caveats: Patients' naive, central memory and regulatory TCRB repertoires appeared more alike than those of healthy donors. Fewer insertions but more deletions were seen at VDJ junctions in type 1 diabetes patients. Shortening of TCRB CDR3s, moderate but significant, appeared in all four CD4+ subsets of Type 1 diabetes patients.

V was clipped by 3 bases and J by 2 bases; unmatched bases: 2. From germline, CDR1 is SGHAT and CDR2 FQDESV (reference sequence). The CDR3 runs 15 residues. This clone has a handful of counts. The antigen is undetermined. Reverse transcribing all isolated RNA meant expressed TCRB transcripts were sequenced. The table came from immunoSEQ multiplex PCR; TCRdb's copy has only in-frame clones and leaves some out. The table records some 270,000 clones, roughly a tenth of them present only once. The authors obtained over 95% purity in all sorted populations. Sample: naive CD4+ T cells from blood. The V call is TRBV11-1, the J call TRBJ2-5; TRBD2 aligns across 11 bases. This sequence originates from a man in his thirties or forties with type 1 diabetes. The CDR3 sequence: CASSLGLAAQETQYF. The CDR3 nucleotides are TGTGCCAGCAGCTTGGGACTAGCGGCACAAGAGACCCAGTACTTC.